These T cell receptor beta chains were read from a single sample in a study of T-cell reconstitution after alpha-beta-depleted transplantation in children. From the PCR reads, TCRdb called clonotypes with MiXCR, one entry per CDR3 protein. This sample has about 980,000 distinct CDR3 sequences; around 30% occur once, and the top ten carry around 30%. The material was PBMCs, mostly from graft donor cells, obtained 360 days after TCRalphabeta/CD19-depleted stem cell transplant. The receptors originated from a boy in the first two years of life who had a stem cell transplant for SCID, so the T cells may come from the graft donor. CDR3s include the opening cysteine and the closing phenylalanine or tryptophan. A D gene is named only where the DNA matches it firmly. For some rows the clone size is stated as once, few or many, or as a class when expanded; others skip it.

J gene,clone size,D gene,V gene,CDR3 DNA,CDR3 protein
TRBJ2-5,few,NA,TRBV28,TGTGCCAGCAGTCGGGCTGGGACTGGGGAGACCCAGTACTTC,CASSRAGTGETQYF
TRBJ2-3,many,NA,TRBV5-1,TGCGCCAGCAGCTTGACCGGGGGCGGTACAGATACGCAGTATTTT,CASSLTGGGTDTQYF
TRBJ2-1,NA,TRBD1,TRBV5-6,TGTGCCAGCAGCTTGTATACAGGGGAAAGGAATGAGCAGTTCTTC,CASSLYTGERNEQFF
TRBJ1-1,few,NA,TRBV6-5,TGTGCCAGCAGTTACTCGCACGGGACCGCGACTGAAGCTTTCTTT,CASSYSHGTATEAFF
TRBJ2-5,NA,NA,TRBV7-9,TGTGCCAGCGGGTCGACCCAGTACTTC,CASGSTQYF
TRBJ2-6,NA,TRBD2,TRBV12-3/TRBV12-4,TGTGCCAGCAGTTTTCTAGCGGGGGGGCCTTCTGGGGCCAACGTCCTGACTTTC,CASSFLAGGPSGANVLTF
TRBJ2-1,NA,TRBD2,TRBV7-2,TGTGCCAGCAGCTTAGGGGTTGCGGGGGGGCCGGGTGAGCAGTTCTTC,CASSLGVAGGPGEQFF
TRBJ2-3,few,NA,TRBV20-1,TGCAGTGCTAGCGCCCTTGCCGATACGCAGTATTTT,CSASALADTQYF
TRBJ2-1,few,NA,TRBV15,TGTGCCACCAGCAGCCCGGGGGACCTTTACAATGAGCAGTTCTTC,CATSSPGDLYNEQFF
TRBJ2-3,NA,TRBD1,TRBV24-1,TGTGCCACCAGTGAGCAGACCGGGACAGGGCCAGATACGCAGTATTTT,CATSEQTGTGPDTQYF
TRBJ2-1,NA,NA,TRBV2,TGTGCCAGCAGTGAGAGGGGGGCCTCCTACAATGAGCAGTTCTTC,CASSERGASYNEQFF
TRBJ1-4,few,NA,TRBV7-2,TGTGCCAGCAGCATCAGTAGGGAACTGTTTTTT,CASSISRELFF
TRBJ1-5,few,NA,TRBV28,TGTGCCAGCAGGAAGTTAACAGGGAGCCTCTATGGGGACAATCAGCCCCAGCATTTT,CASRKLTGSLYGDNQPQHF
TRBJ1-6,NA,TRBD1,TRBV5-6,TGTGCCAGCAGCTGGGACAGGTTCCCCCTGCCTTCACCCCTCCACTTT,CASSWDRFPLPSPLHF
TRBJ2-1,NA,NA,TRBV20-1,TGCAGTGCTAGGTTCGGGGTTAGCCCCTACAATGAGCAGTTCTTC,CSARFGVSPYNEQFF
TRBJ1-5,NA,NA,TRBV5-5,TGTGCCAGCAGCTTCGGTCTCCGGGGGCCGGATCAGCCCCAGCATTTT,CASSFGLRGPDQPQHF